The 22 T cell receptor beta chains presented below share a single source sample, sequenced in a study of cytomegalovirus exposure and HLA in healthy donors listed by TCRdb under 2017. Receptor libraries were prepared by the immunoSEQ multiplex PCR assay. For the multiplex PCR, a mixture combining 60 forward primers for TCR Vbeta segments and 13 reverse primers for TCR Jbeta segments was used. TCRdb limited this immuneACCESS table to in-frame rearrangements with V and J called. A share of clones is missing; checked studies link under half to unresolved V genes, and the rest is unexplained. In all, the sample holds 150,000 or so clones, and nearly 80% of those were seen once. 9.5% to 15% of the sample lies in the top ten. The specimen sequenced was PBMCs. These receptor sequences come from a man younger than 45 in good health and CMV-seropositive.

The CDR3: CASSPAGTGTHEQYF. The DNA of the CDR3 is TGCGCCAGCAGCCCGGCGGGCACAGGGACGCACGAGCAGTACTTC. The chain employs TRBV5-1 and TRBJ2-7; D may be TRBD1 (6 bases). This CDR3 is 15 amino acids long. V shed 4 bases and J shed 5 bases, with 19 bases lying between them. Per the germline V gene, CDR1 is SGHRS and CDR2 is YFSETQ. Using reference TRBV5-1 and TRBJ2-7 for the parts outside the CDR3, the full variable domain is KAGVTQTPRYLIKTRGQQVTLSCSPISGHRSVSWYQQTPGQGLQFLFEYFSETQRNKGNFPGRFSGRQFSNSRSEMNVSTLELGDSALYLCASSPAGTGTHEQYFGPGTRLTVT.

The sample holds a few counts of this clone. The chain recombines TRBV5-6 with TRBJ2-7; possibly TRBD1 for D (5 bases). The CDR3 totals 15 residues. The V and J ends lost 0 bases and 5 bases respectively, with 15 bases between them. CDR1 is SGHDT and CDR2 is YYEEEE in the germline V gene. CDR3 region: CASSLEGGRVHEQYF. Here the CDR3 DNA reads TGTGCCAGCAGCTTGGAGGGTGGCAGGGTCCACGAGCAGTACTTC.

The V gene is TRBV6-6, the J gene TRBJ1-2; D perhaps matches TRBD1 (6 bases). Trimming removed 4 bases from V and 4 bases from J, with 10 bases in between. CDR1 MNHNY and CDR2 SVGAGI come from the germline V gene (reference sequence). The CDR3 runs to 13 residues. The CDR3: CASSWTEGYGYTF. The CDR3, as DNA: TGTGCCAGCAGTTGGACAGAGGGCTATGGCTACACCTTC.

V is TRBV28 and J is TRBJ2-3, with 11 nucleotides matching TRBD2. J gave up 6 bases and V 7 bases, and 12 bases lay outside the gene matches. CDR1 is MDHEN and CDR2 is SYDVKM in the germline V gene. The CDR3 runs 16 residues. The CDR3 DNA sequence: TGTGCCAGCAATTATATAGCGGGAGGGGTCATCGATACGCAGTATTTT. Its protein product is CASNYIAGGVIDTQYF.

The CDR3 nucleotides read TGTGCCAGCAGGGAACACAGGGTATATCGCAATCAGCCCCAGCATTTT. Protein: CASREHRVYRNQPQHF. J is TRBJ1-5 and V is TRBV28, with D possibly TRBD1 on 6 matching bases. Germline assignment: CDR1 MDHEN and CDR2 SYDVKM. The CDR3 length is 16 residues. Trimming stripped 6 bases from V and 2 bases from J, with 17 bases between. The variable domain in full, with the rest retrieved from reference TRBV28 and TRBJ1-5, is DVKVTQSSRYLVKRTGEKVFLECVQDMDHENMFWYRQDPGLGLRLIYFSYDVKMKEKGDIPEGYSVSREKKERFSLILESASTNQTSMYLCASREHRVYRNQPQHFGDGTRLSIL.

This clone was detected a few times. The chain links TRBV7-9 to TRBJ2-7; 8 nucleotides match TRBD2. This CDR3 contains 13 residues. V dropped 8 bases and J dropped 0; count of bases not matched to a gene: 3. Germline-derived CDR1 and CDR2 are SEHNR and FQNEAQ (reference sequence). The CDR3 sequence is CASLSGSSYEQYF. CDR3 nucleotides: TGTGCCAGCTTGAGCGGGAGCTCCTACGAGCAGTACTTC.

This chain links TRBV5-4 with TRBJ1-1; maybe TRBD1 (6 bases). Germline loops: CDR1 SGHNT, CDR2 YYREEE (reference sequence). This CDR3 comprises 15 residues. V was cut by 4 bases and J by 3 bases, with 16 bases left in between. CDR3 sequence: CASSVKQGGDTEAFF. Here the CDR3 DNA reads TGTGCCAGCAGCGTAAAACAAGGGGGGGACACTGAAGCTTTCTTT.

On this clone: A junction end diverges from the germline sequence, so it may reflect a read error. The chain is built from TRBV7-9 and TRBJ2-2; D ambiguous. The CDR3 extends over 14 amino acids. CDR1 is SEHNR, CDR2 FQNEAQ, per germline (reference sequence). This CDR3 is CSSSPTTNTGELFF. As DNA, the CDR3 is TGTTCCAGCAGCCCCACGACTAACACCGGGGAGCTGTTTTTT. Drawing the rest from reference TRBV7-9 and TRBJ2-2, the complete variable domain is DTGVSQNPRHKITKRGQNVTFRCDPISEHNRLYWYRQTLGQGPEFLTYFQNEAQLEKSRLLSDRFSAERPKGSFSTLEIQRTEQGDSAMYLCSSSPTTNTGELFFGEGSRLTVL.

The rearrangement uses TRBV4-3 and TRBJ2-5, with D perhaps matching TRBD2 (6 bases). Trimming took 2 bases from V and 2 from J, leaving 15 bases between them. The germline V gene has CDR1 LGHNA and CDR2 YSLEER. The CDR3 spans 16 residues. The CDR3 region is CASSQSGAGRQETQYF. The CDR3 bases are TGCGCCAGCAGCCAATCGGGAGCAGGGAGACAAGAGACCCAGTACTTC.

The chain has TRBV5-5 and TRBJ2-5, with 9 positions matching TRBD1. V was clipped by 3 bases and J by 0 bases; unmatched bases: 6. Germline V gene sequence: CDR1 SGHKS, CDR2 YYEKEE (reference sequence). This CDR3 comprises 16 residues. The CDR3 DNA reads TGTGCCAGCAGCTCTGGACAGGGGCCGTACCAAGAGACCCAGTACTTC. It specifies CASSSGQGPYQETQYF.

The chain has TRBV5-1 and TRBJ2-3; possible D gene TRBD1, 5 bases. The CDR3 runs to 15 residues. With 4 bases removed from V and 3 bases from J, the gap between germline ends came to 15 bases. Germline V gene data show CDR1 as SGHRS and CDR2 as YFSETQ. The CDR3 loop reads CASSVKQDLTDTQYF. The CDR3 DNA reads as TGCGCCAGCAGCGTCAAACAGGATTTGACAGATACGCAGTATTTT.

This clone was counted a single time. The rearrangement joins TRBV2 to TRBJ1-2, with 9 nucleotides matching TRBD1. The CDR3 runs to 14 residues. Germline CDR1 and CDR2: SNHLY and FYNNEI. V was pared by 0 bases and J by 7 bases, with 3 bases of the junction left unmatched. This CDR3 is CASSEARDRVGYTF. For the CDR3, the DNA is TGTGCCAGCAGTGAAGCGCGGGACAGGGTTGGCTACACCTTC.

This rearrangement joins TRBV5-1 to TRBJ1-1; possible D gene TRBD1, 6 bases. Trimming took 7 bases from V and 7 from J, leaving 11 bases between them. This CDR3 is 11 amino acids long. Germline values: CDR1 SGHRS, CDR2 YFSETQ. The CDR3 nucleotides are TGCGCCAGCGTGGGACAATTTGAAGCTTTCTTT. It codes for CASVGQFEAFF.

This chain uses TRBV11-2 with TRBJ2-7; 10 bases are a match to TRBD1. The CDR3 consists of 15 residues. Germline V CDR1 and CDR2: SGHAT, FQNNGV. V dropped 4 bases and J dropped 3; count of bases not matched to a gene: 6. The CDR3 here is CASSSGGTGVYEQYF. The CDR3 DNA reads as TGTGCCAGCAGCTCTGGGGGGACAGGGGTCTACGAGCAGTACTTC.

The chain employs TRBV27 and TRBJ2-7, with no clear D. Germline V gene data show CDR1 as MNHEY and CDR2 as SMNVEV (reference sequence). This CDR3 is 14 amino acids long. Trimming removed 5 bases from V and 6 bases from J, with 17 bases in between. The CDR3 spells CASSAAVQSREQYF. CDR3 coding DNA: TGTGCCAGCAGTGCCGCCGTACAGTCGCGCGAGCAGTACTTC.

V is TRBV29-1 and J is TRBJ2-3; 8 bases are a match to TRBD1. The CDR3 extends over 14 amino acids. Unmatched junction bases numbered 9, after V lost 7 bases and J lost 3 bases. Looked up from germline, CDR1 is SQVTM and CDR2 is ANQGSEA. CDR3 coding DNA: TGCAGCGCCCCCGGGACAGGAAGGACAGATACGCAGTATTTT. This codes for CSAPGTGRTDTQYF.

The CDR3, as DNA: TGTGCCAGCAGCTTACGCGGGACAGGGAGCTCTGGAAACACCATATATTTT. Translation gives CASSLRGTGSSGNTIYF. The rearrangement uses TRBV5-6 and TRBJ1-3, with 9 positions matching TRBD1. CDR1 and CDR2 (germline): SGHDT, YYEEEE. The junction had 6 bases not matched to a gene; V was cut back by 2 bases and J by 0 bases. This CDR3 comprises 17 residues.

This clone turned up a few times. The V gene is TRBV4-2, the J gene TRBJ1-5, with D perhaps matching TRBD1 (5 bases). The germline V gene encodes CDR1 LGHNA and CDR2 YNFKEQ. The CDR3 has 15 residues. Trimming left V 1 base short and J 4 bases short, with 11 bases between. DNA for the CDR3: TGTGCCAGCAGCCAAGGTCCCGGGGGAAATCAGCCCCAGCATTTT. Translated: CASSQGPGGNQPQHF.

The CDR3 DNA reads as TGTGCCAGCAGTGACTCTGGGGGAAGCGGGGAGACCCAGTACTTC. Amino acid sequence: CASSDSGGSGETQYF. The chain joins TRBV25-1 to TRBJ2-5; the D gene is possibly TRBD2 (6 bases). Germline V gene data show CDR1 as MGHDK and CDR2 as SYGVNS. Trimming took 3 bases from V and 5 from J, leaving 16 bases between them. The CDR3 length is 15 residues.

The chain recombines TRBV7-9 with TRBJ2-5, with 9 nucleotides matching TRBD1. CDR1 and CDR2 from the germline V gene are SEHNR and FQNEAQ (reference sequence). The V segment lost 5 bases and the J segment 2 bases; nucleotides outside the gene matches: 9. The length of the CDR3 is 16 residues. CDR3 region: CASSLGQGRLQETQYF. The CDR3 DNA reads TGTGCCAGCAGCCTGGGACAGGGACGGTTACAAGAGACCCAGTACTTC.

This clone came up once. The chain employs TRBV5-4 and TRBJ1-4; 7 bases agree with TRBD1. Per germline, CDR1 SGHNT and CDR2 YYREEE (reference sequence). The V and J ends lost 4 bases and 7 bases, in that order; junction bases with no gene match: 4. There are 13 residues in the CDR3. For the CDR3, the DNA is TGTGCCAGCAGCCGCGACAGGGCTGAAAAACTGTTTTTT. Its translation: CASSRDRAEKLFF.

This chain links TRBV6-4 with TRBJ2-2; tentatively, D is TRBD1 (6 bases). Per the germline V gene, CDR1 is MRHNA and CDR2 is SNTAGT. Trimming pared 0 bases from V and 6 bases from J, leaving 8 bases between. This CDR3 comprises 14 residues. Written as DNA, the CDR3 is TGTGCCAGCAGTGACTCCCAGGGGTCCGGGGAGCTGTTTTTT. The encoded protein is CASSDSQGSGELFF.